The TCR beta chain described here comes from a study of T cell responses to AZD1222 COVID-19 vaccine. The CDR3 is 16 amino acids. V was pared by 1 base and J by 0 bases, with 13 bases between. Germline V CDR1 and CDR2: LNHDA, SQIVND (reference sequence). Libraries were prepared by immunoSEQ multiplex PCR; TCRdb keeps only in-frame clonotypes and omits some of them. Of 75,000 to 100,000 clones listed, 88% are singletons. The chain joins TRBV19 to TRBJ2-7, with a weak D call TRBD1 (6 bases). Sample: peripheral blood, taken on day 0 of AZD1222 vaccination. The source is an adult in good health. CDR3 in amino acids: CASSIVSDSSSYEQYF. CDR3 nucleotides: TGTGCCAGTAGTATAGTTTCGGACAGCAGCTCCTACGAGCAGTACTTC.